The 5 T cell receptor beta chains in this list originate from one sample, sequenced in a study of shared clonotypes between healthy human individuals. Only in-frame clones appear in the TCRdb table, and some are missing; sequencing was by immunoSEQ multiplex PCR. The table shows some 580,000 clones, with roughly 98% occurring only once. Positively selected for CCR7, the CD45RO-negative cells used as naive CD8 cells excluded terminally differentiated effector memory CD45RA+ cells. Sample: naive CD8+ T cells sorted from blood. The origin of the receptors is a man aged 25-40 years in good health.

The V gene is TRBV28, the J gene TRBJ2-1, with a possible D match to TRBD2 (6 bases). Germline-derived CDR1 and CDR2 are MDHEN and SYDVKM. The V end lost 5 bases, the J end lost 8 bases, and 25 bases lay between the germline ends. The CDR3 is 17 residues long. The CDR3 coding sequence is TGTGCCAGCAGTCCAGCCCTAAAGTTCGGGAGTGGTGATGAGCAGTTCTTC. Translation gives CASSPALKFGSGDEQFF.

The V and J genes are TRBV7-9 and TRBJ2-2; 8 bases align to TRBD2. The CDR3 contains 16 residues. From germline, CDR1 is SEHNR and CDR2 FQNEAQ (reference sequence). V shed 1 base and J 8 bases; nucleotides not matched to a gene: 9. The CDR3 DNA sequence: TGTGCCAGCAGCTTAGAGCTAGCGGGCGCGATAGGGGAGCTGTTTTTT. This codes for CASSLELAGAIGELFF.

The chain recombines TRBV27 with TRBJ2-1, with TRBD2 as a possible D gene (5 bases). The germline V gene has CDR1 MNHEY and CDR2 SMNVEV (reference sequence). The length of the CDR3 is 15 residues. The V end was cut by 5 bases, the J end by 0 bases, with 11 bases between. The CDR3 loop is CASSPTGSSYNEQFF. In DNA, the CDR3 is TGTGCCAGCAGTCCGACGGGGAGCTCCTACAATGAGCAGTTCTTC.

This clone was counted once. The chain recombines TRBV6-5 with TRBJ2-1; 7 bases map to TRBD2. Germline CDR1 MNHEY, CDR2 SVGAGI. The CDR3 covers 14 residues. V lost 7 bases to trimming and J lost 3 bases; unmatched junction nucleotides: 6. CDR3: CASTPSGHYNEQFF. The CDR3, as DNA: TGTGCCAGCACCCCTAGCGGTCACTACAATGAGCAGTTCTTC.

This chain connects TRBV4-2 to TRBJ2-3, with D possibly called TRBD1 or TRBD2 (5 bases each). CDR1 and CDR2 (germline): LGHNA, YNFKEQ. V was shortened by 4 bases and J by 4 bases, with 21 bases between the two germline ends. CDR3 length: 17 amino acids. The CDR3 reads CASSPTMGEISADTQYF. The CDR3 DNA follows: TGTGCCAGCAGCCCTACCATGGGGGAAATAAGTGCAGATACGCAGTATTTT.